The 24 T cell receptor beta chains listed next were all sequenced from one sample in a study of shared clonotypes between healthy human individuals. It was CD45RO-negative cells, positively selected for CCR7, that made up naive CD8 cells, with terminally differentiated effector memory CD45RA+ cells excluded. Method: immunoSEQ multiplex PCR; TCRdb's copy keeps in-frame clones and lacks some. The table includes over 2,000,000 clones, roughly 95% detected once. Sequencing input: naive CD8+ T cells from PBMCs. These receptor sequences come from a man aged 18 to 30 in good health. Some clones in this sample may be carry-over from other donors' samples.

The CDR3 protein is CASSLEFARAGELFF. CDR3 DNA: TGTGCCAGCAGCTTGGAGTTCGCGCGGGCCGGGGAGCTGTTTTTT. The chain uses TRBV5-8 and TRBJ2-2, with D perhaps matching TRBD2 (5 bases). The CDR3 runs to 15 residues. V dropped 0 bases and J dropped 6 bases, with 12 bases sitting between them. CDR1 is SGHTS and CDR2 is YDEGEE in the germline V gene.

This chain links TRBV4-1 with TRBJ2-2; tentative D call: TRBD1 (6 bases). The V gene's germline CDR1 is MGHRA and CDR2 YSYEKL. The CDR3 sequence is 17 residues long. Trimming took 3 bases from V and 1 from J, leaving 15 bases between them. CDR3 residues: CASSQVDWTVNTGELFF. The CDR3 nucleotides are TGCGCCAGCAGCCAGGTCGACTGGACAGTGAACACCGGGGAGCTGTTTTTT.

V gene TRBV30 combines with J gene TRBJ2-7; D unclear. V was shortened by 6 bases and J by 1 base, with 13 bases between the two germline ends. The CDR3 is made up of 13 amino acids. Per germline, CDR1 GTSNPN and CDR2 SVGIG (reference sequence). CDR3 nucleotide sequence: TGTGCCTGTAGCCCCAGGCCTTCCTACGAGCAGTACTTC. It codes for CACSPRPSYEQYF.

V and J are TRBV19 and TRBJ2-3; 8 bases fit TRBD1. J lost 6 bases, V lost 6 bases, and 11 bases had no gene match. The CDR3 covers 15 residues. Germline V gene sequence: CDR1 LNHDA, CDR2 SQIVND (reference sequence). CDR3 residues: CASRPPTGGFDTQYF. CDR3 sequence (DNA): TGTGCCAGTAGACCCCCCACAGGGGGATTCGATACGCAGTATTTT. Supplemented by reference TRBV19 and TRBJ2-3, the full variable domain reads DGGITQSPKYLFRKEGQNVTLSCEQNLNHDAMYWYRQDPGQGLRLIYYSQIVNDFQKGDIAEGYSVSREKKESFPLTVTSAQKNPTAFYLCASRPPTGGFDTQYFGPGTRLTVL.

This clone was recorded once. This chain joins TRBV27 and TRBJ1-5, with D uncertain. The germline V and J ends were trimmed by 2 bases and 2 bases, with 13 bases remaining between them. CDR1 is MNHEY and CDR2 is SMNVEV in the germline V gene (reference sequence). This CDR3 comprises 16 residues. DNA of the CDR3: TGTGCCAGCAGTTTAGAAGGGTGGAGTGGCAATCAGCCCCAGCATTTT. Translating gives CASSLEGWSGNQPQHF.

CDR3 bases: TGTGCCAGCAGTCCCCTCAGGAGGTCTGAAGCTTTCTTT. Protein: CASSPLRRSEAFF. J is TRBJ1-1 and V is TRBV27; D is uncertain. V was shortened by 5 bases and J by 6 bases, with 13 bases between the two germline ends. The CDR3 loop spans 13 amino acids. Germline CDR1 MNHEY, CDR2 SMNVEV (reference sequence).

V gene TRBV4-1 combines with J gene TRBJ2-1; 8 nucleotides align to TRBD2. V lost 6 bases to trimming and J lost 5 bases; unmatched junction nucleotides: 15. CDR3 length equals 17 residues. Per the germline V gene, CDR1 is MGHRA and CDR2 is YSYEKL. CDR3 amino acids: CASSPPLGGELDNEQFF. In DNA, the CDR3 is TGCGCCAGCAGTCCCCCTCTCGGGGGGGAGCTGGACAATGAGCAGTTCTTC.

J is TRBJ2-1 and V is TRBV15; 7 nucleotides line up with TRBD2. The trim removed 3 bases at V and 2 bases at J, leaving 7 bases unmatched. The CDR3 consists of 16 residues. From germline, CDR1 is LNHNV and CDR2 YYDKDF (reference sequence). Here the CDR3 reads CATSSESGDTYNEQFF. The CDR3 DNA reads as TGTGCCACCAGCAGTGAAAGCGGGGATACCTACAATGAGCAGTTCTTC.

In this sample, this clone turned up once. V is TRBV7-3 and J is TRBJ2-3; TRBD2 is a possible D gene (5 bases). The V end was cut by 5 bases, the J end by 6 bases, with 12 bases between. The CDR3 totals 13 residues. Germline lookup yields CDR1 SGHTA and CDR2 FQGTGA. The CDR3 sequence is CASSPTGWDTQYF. CDR3 DNA sequence: TGTGCCAGCAGCCCCACGGGGTGGGATACGCAGTATTTT.

The chain carries TRBV5-4 and TRBJ2-7; either TRBD1 or TRBD2 may supply D (5 bases each). In germline, CDR1 is SGHNT, CDR2 YYREEE (reference sequence). The CDR3 covers 14 residues. Trimming pared 3 bases from V and 2 bases from J, leaving 12 bases between. CDR3 coding DNA: TGTGCCAGCAGCTCCCGGGACGGAGCCTACGAGCAGTACTTC. Its translation: CASSSRDGAYEQYF. Variable domain in full (rest from reference TRBV5-4 and TRBJ2-7): ETGVTQSPTHLIKTRGQQVTLRCSSQSGHNTVSWYQQALGQGPQFIFQYYREEENGRGNFPPRFSGLQFPNYSSELNVNALELDDSALYLCASSSRDGAYEQYFGPGTRLTVT.

The V call is TRBV5-4, the J call TRBJ1-5; D is ambiguous. The CDR3 consists of 15 residues. V lost 1 base to trimming and J lost 5 bases, with 13 bases between them. The germline V gene encodes CDR1 SGHNT and CDR2 YYREEE (reference sequence). The chain's CDR3 is CASSLIKWVDQPQHF. CDR3 nucleotides: TGTGCCAGCAGCTTGATCAAGTGGGTCGATCAGCCCCAGCATTTT. Filled out from reference TRBV5-4 and TRBJ1-5, the complete variable domain reads ETGVTQSPTHLIKTRGQQVTLRCSSQSGHNTVSWYQQALGQGPQFIFQYYREEENGRGNFPPRFSGLQFPNYSSELNVNALELDDSALYLCASSLIKWVDQPQHFGDGTRLSIL.

This chain links TRBV5-4 with TRBJ2-7; 8 nucleotides match TRBD2. Germline V gene data show CDR1 as SGHNT and CDR2 as YYREEE (reference sequence). The CDR3 contains 13 residues. Trimming at V came to 10 bases and at J to 4 bases, leaving 10 bases not matched to a gene. The CDR3 sequence is CAAGGGVVYEQYF. The CDR3 DNA is TGTGCCGCCGGGGGGGGAGTGGTGTACGAGCAGTACTTC. The whole variable domain, filled in from reference TRBV5-4 and TRBJ2-7, reads ETGVTQSPTHLIKTRGQQVTLRCSSQSGHNTVSWYQQALGQGPQFIFQYYREEENGRGNFPPRFSGLQFPNYSSELNVNALELDDSALYLCAAGGGVVYEQYFGPGTRLTVT.

In this sample, this clone turned up a few times. The chain uses TRBV14 and TRBJ1-2; D unresolved. V lost 4 bases to trimming and J lost 4 bases, with 10 bases between them. Germline V gene sequence: CDR1 SGHDN, CDR2 FVKESK. This CDR3 region has 13 residues. The DNA for the CDR3 is TGTGCCAGCAGCCCGAGCGTGATCTATGGCTACACCTTC. This encodes CASSPSVIYGYTF.

This rearrangement joins TRBV28 to TRBJ2-6; D uncertain. Germline values: CDR1 MDHEN, CDR2 SYDVKM. The CDR3 consists of 15 residues. Deletions cut 5 bases from V and 0 bases from J, with 8 bases between. CDR3 nucleotide sequence: TGTGCCAGCAGTGCTCACACCTCTGGGGCCAACGTCCTGACTTTC. The encoded protein is CASSAHTSGANVLTF.

Worth noting for this clone: Other nucleotide sequences in the sample specify the same CDR3. This chain links TRBV5-6 with TRBJ2-7; D unclear. CDR3 size: 13 residues. Trimming shortened V by 2 bases and J by 0 bases, and 6 bases separated the two germline ends. Germline V gene sequence: CDR1 SGHDT, CDR2 YYEEEE. This CDR3 is CASSFQFSYEQYF. The CDR3 bases are TGTGCCAGCAGCTTTCAGTTCTCCTACGAGCAGTACTTC. Based on the CDR3 plus reference TRBV5-6 and TRBJ2-7, the full variable domain is DAGVTQSPTHLIKTRGQQVTLRCSPKSGHDTVSWYQQALGQGPQFIFQYYEEEERQRGNFPDRFSGHQFPNYSSELNVNALLLGDSALYLCASSFQFSYEQYFGPGTRLTVT.

V gene TRBV7-9 combines with J gene TRBJ1-2; D is unresolved. The CDR3 totals 15 residues. CDR1 and CDR2 from the germline V gene are SEHNR and FQNEAQ (reference sequence). The V end lost 1 base, the J end lost 0 bases, and 9 bases lay between the germline ends. The CDR3 loop reads CASSLGRSANYGYTF. For the CDR3, the DNA is TGTGCCAGCAGCTTAGGCAGGTCAGCTAACTATGGCTACACCTTC.

The chain is built from TRBV7-8 and TRBJ2-3; D could derive from TRBD1 or TRBD2 (5 bases each). Germline CDR1 SGHVS, CDR2 FQNEAQ. CDR3 size: 15 residues. V lost 4 bases and J 0 bases, leaving 11 bases between the germline ends. CDR3 amino acids: CASSSGPKSTDTQYF. The CDR3 coding sequence is TGTGCCAGCAGCTCGGGACCCAAGAGCACAGATACGCAGTATTTT.

A single count supports this clone. V usage is TRBV9 and J usage is TRBJ1-1; a possible D gene is TRBD1 (5 bases). The CDR3 extends over 15 amino acids. Germline CDR1 SGDLS, CDR2 YYNGEE. Trimming removed 0 bases from V and 1 base from J, with 10 bases in between. The CDR3 DNA follows: TGTGCCAGCAGCGTAGTTCCAGGGACGAACACTGAAGCTTTCTTT. Translating it yields CASSVVPGTNTEAFF.

The V and J genes are TRBV9 and TRBJ2-5; perhaps TRBD1 as D (5 bases). Germline V gene sequence: CDR1 SGDLS, CDR2 YYNGEE. The germline V and J ends were trimmed by 0 bases and 7 bases, with 10 bases remaining between them. The CDR3 has 13 residues. CDR3 sequence (DNA): TGTGCCAGCAGCGTAGGGGGCGTGGGGACCCAGTACTTC. Translation gives CASSVGGVGTQYF.

The CDR3 loop is CASSLLEAVSYEQYF. The CDR3 bases are TGTGCCAGCAGTTTACTAGAGGCCGTCTCCTACGAGCAGTACTTC. The chain links TRBV28 to TRBJ2-7; the D is unclear. The CDR3 spans 15 residues. The V end lost 2 bases, the J end lost 0 bases, and 11 bases lay between the germline ends. The germline CDR1 and CDR2 sequences are MDHEN and SYDVKM.

This clone was seen only once. This chain connects TRBV5-1 to TRBJ2-2; D unresolved. Germline CDR1 and CDR2: SGHRS and YFSETQ. This CDR3 is built from 16 residues. Trimming took 0 bases from V and 4 from J, leaving 13 bases between them. CDR3 sequence reads: CASSLVGFQRTGELFF. For the CDR3, the DNA is TGCGCCAGCAGCTTGGTAGGTTTTCAGCGCACCGGGGAGCTGTTTTTT.

The chain employs TRBV28 and TRBJ2-5; TRBD1 is a possible D gene (6 bases). V was pared by 4 bases and J by 0 bases, with 15 bases between. The CDR3 length is 16 residues. The germline V gene has CDR1 MDHEN and CDR2 SYDVKM. DNA of the CDR3: TGTGCCAGCAGTTCGCTGGAGTGGGACAACCAAGAGACCCAGTACTTC. It encodes CASSSLEWDNQETQYF.

CDR3 sequence (DNA): TGTGCCAGCAGCGACTGGGACAGGGGGTCCTACGAGCAGTACTTC. Protein: CASSDWDRGSYEQYF. J is TRBJ2-7 and V is TRBV7-9, with 11 nucleotides matching TRBD1. The CDR3 sequence is 15 residues long. With 5 bases clipped from V and 1 base from J, the junction kept 4 bases outside the gene matches. CDR1 is SEHNR and CDR2 is FQNEAQ in the germline V gene (reference sequence). The whole variable domain, filled in from reference TRBV7-9 and TRBJ2-7, reads DTGVSQNPRHKITKRGQNVTFRCDPISEHNRLYWYRQTLGQGPEFLTYFQNEAQLEKSRLLSDRFSAERPKGSFSTLEIQRTEQGDSAMYLCASSDWDRGSYEQYFGPGTRLTVT.

This clone was counted once. This chain uses TRBV27 with TRBJ1-5; D not resolved. Trimming pared 4 bases from V and 9 bases from J, leaving 13 bases between. CDR3 length: 13 residues. Germline V lookup: CDR1 MNHEY, CDR2 SMNVEV (reference sequence). The CDR3 nucleotides are TGTGCCAGCAGTTCCAAATCTATACCGCCCCAGCATTTT. Amino acid sequence: CASSSKSIPPQHF.